Listed below are T cell receptor beta chains from one sample, sequenced in a study of blood T cell repertoires in COVID-19. The assay was immunoSEQ multiplex PCR, and TCRdb's table has in-frame clones only and misses some. This table holds more than 35,000 clones, 90% found once. The sample was peripheral blood. The receptors shown here come from a human donor in a cohort sampled during active COVID-19. Each CDR3 is given with its conserved first and last residue. D genes are given only for firm matches. Only some rows state a clone size, as once, few, many or a class for expanded clones.

len	abundance	d_gene	v_gene	j_gene	CDR3nt	CDR3aa
14	NA	NA	TRBV28	TRBJ1-1	TGTGCCAGCAGTTTAGGGCAGTTGAACACTGAAGCTTTCTTT	CASSLGQLNTEAFF
15	once	TRBD1	TRBV2	TRBJ1-6	TGTGCCAGCAGTGCAGACAGGGTCGGGAATTCACCCCTCCACTTT	CASSADRVGNSPLHF
11	NA	NA	TRBV19	TRBJ1-1	TGTGCCAGTAGTATCGCGTTCGAGGCTTTCTTT	CASSIAFEAFF
15	NA	NA	TRBV11-3	TRBJ2-1	TGTGCCAGCAGCCTAAGCGGGACAGGCTACAATGAGCAGTTCTTC	CASSLSGTGYNEQFF
15	NA	TRBD1	TRBV25-1	TRBJ2-7	TGTGCCAGCAGTGATACGGGACAGACGATCTACGAGCAGTACTTC	CASSDTGQTIYEQYF
12	NA	NA	TRBV5-1	TRBJ2-3	TGCGCCAGCAGCTCAGGCACAGATACGCAGTATTTT	CASSSGTDTQYF
15	once	NA	TRBV2	TRBJ2-3	TGTGCCAGCAGGAATGAGGGAGTAATCACAGATACGCAGTATTTT	CASRNEGVITDTQYF
15	NA	TRBD2	TRBV7-7	TRBJ2-1	TGTGCCAGCAGCCCGCGACTAGCCTCCTACAATGAGCAGTTCTTC	CASSPRLASYNEQFF
16	NA	NA	TRBV7-9	TRBJ2-7	TGTGCCAGCAGTCCACCGGTGGGGCAGGGCTCCTACGAGCAGTACTTC	CASSPPVGQGSYEQYF
14	NA	NA	TRBV19	TRBJ2-1	TGTGCCAGTAGTATGCTAGGATCATACAATGAGCAGTTCTTC	CASSMLGSYNEQFF
15	NA	NA	TRBV27	TRBJ2-2	TGTGCCAGCAGTTTAAAGCCGGCGGGCACCGGGGAGCTGTTTTTT	CASSLKPAGTGELFF
13	NA	NA	TRBV25-1	TRBJ2-5	TGTGCCAGCAGTGCGGGGGACAGAGAGACCCAGTACTTC	CASSAGDRETQYF
13	NA	NA	TRBV9	TRBJ1-2	TGTGCCAGCAGCGTAACAGGAGGGGTGGGCTACACCTTC	CASSVTGGVGYTF
15	NA	NA	TRBV5-1	TRBJ2-2	TGCGCCAGCAGCTTGCGGACAGACTCACCCGGGGAGCTGTTTTTT	CASSLRTDSPGELFF
12	NA	NA	TRBV29-1	TRBJ1-5	TGCAGCGTTGCGGGGTTGGGGCAGCCCCAGCATTTT	CSVAGLGQPQHF
14	NA	TRBD1	TRBV28	TRBJ1-5	TGTGCCAGCAGGCAGGGGGCCAAGACTCAGCCCCAGCATTTT	CASRQGAKTQPQHF
16	NA	NA	TRBV7-3	TRBJ2-6	TGTGCCAGCAGCCCCGGACAAAACTCTGGGGCCAACGTCCTGACTTTC	CASSPGQNSGANVLTF
15	NA	TRBD2	TRBV7-6	TRBJ2-7	TGTGCCAGCAGCCCCGGGACTAGCGTTACCTACGAGCAGTACTTC	CASSPGTSVTYEQYF
16	NA	NA	TRBV11-2	TRBJ2-2	TGTGCCAGCATTCTCCCACTGAGCCATGGGCGAGGGGAGCTGTTTTTT	CASILPLSHGRGELFF
15	NA	TRBD1	TRBV30	TRBJ1-4	TGTGCCTGGGGGTCAGGACAGGGCACTAATGAAAAACTGTTTTTT	CAWGSGQGTNEKLFF
18	NA	TRBD2	TRBV7-9	TRBJ2-3	TGTGCCAGCAGCCCTAGGGAAGCGGGAGGGCCGGGCACAGATACGCAGTATTTT	CASSPREAGGPGTDTQYF
15	NA	TRBD2	TRBV13	TRBJ2-7	TGTGCCAGCAGCCAAACTAGCGGGAGGACGCTCGGGCAGTACTTC	CASSQTSGRTLGQYF
17	few	TRBD2	TRBV27	TRBJ2-3	TGTGCCAGCAGGCTGGGCCTAGCGGGAGAGAGGGCAGATACGCAGTATTTT	CASRLGLAGERADTQYF
14	NA	TRBD2	TRBV6-9	TRBJ2-1	TGTGCCCGCCCTTTAGCGGGAGGGGGCAATGAGCAGTTCTTC	CARPLAGGGNEQFF
15	NA	TRBD1	TRBV6-1	TRBJ1-2	TGTGCCAGCAGTGAAGGACAGGGGGCCGTCTATGGCTACACCTTC	CASSEGQGAVYGYTF
15	NA	TRBD2	TRBV14	TRBJ2-7	TGTGCCAGCAGCCGCCTTAGCGGGAGGGTTTACGAGCAGTACTTC	CASSRLSGRVYEQYF
16	once	NA	TRBV5-6	TRBJ1-1	TGTGCCAGCAGCTGGGAGGGGGGAAGGGAGGTCACTGAAGCTTTCTTT	CASSWEGGREVTEAFF
17	NA	NA	TRBV28	TRBJ2-3	TGTGCCAGCAGTCCTGCCGGTCGGCGGGAAGGGACAGATACGCAGTATTTT	CASSPAGRREGTDTQYF
16	NA	TRBD1	TRBV7-8	TRBJ2-3	TGTGCCAGCAGCTTAGGAGAGGACAGGGTGTCAGATACGCAGTATTTT	CASSLGEDRVSDTQYF
15	NA	NA	TRBV5-1	TRBJ2-5	TGCGCCAGCAGCCCCGGCGCGGGGCCCCCAGGGACCCAGTACTTC	CASSPGAGPPGTQYF
18	once	TRBD2	TRBV7-3	TRBJ2-2	TGTGCCAGCAGCTTAACGAATCTAGCGGGAGGGACGGCCGGGGAGCTGTTTTTT	CASSLTNLAGGTAGELFF
13	NA	NA	TRBV24-1	TRBJ2-3	TGTGCCACCAGTGATACGAGGGCAGATACGCAGTATTTT	CATSDTRADTQYF